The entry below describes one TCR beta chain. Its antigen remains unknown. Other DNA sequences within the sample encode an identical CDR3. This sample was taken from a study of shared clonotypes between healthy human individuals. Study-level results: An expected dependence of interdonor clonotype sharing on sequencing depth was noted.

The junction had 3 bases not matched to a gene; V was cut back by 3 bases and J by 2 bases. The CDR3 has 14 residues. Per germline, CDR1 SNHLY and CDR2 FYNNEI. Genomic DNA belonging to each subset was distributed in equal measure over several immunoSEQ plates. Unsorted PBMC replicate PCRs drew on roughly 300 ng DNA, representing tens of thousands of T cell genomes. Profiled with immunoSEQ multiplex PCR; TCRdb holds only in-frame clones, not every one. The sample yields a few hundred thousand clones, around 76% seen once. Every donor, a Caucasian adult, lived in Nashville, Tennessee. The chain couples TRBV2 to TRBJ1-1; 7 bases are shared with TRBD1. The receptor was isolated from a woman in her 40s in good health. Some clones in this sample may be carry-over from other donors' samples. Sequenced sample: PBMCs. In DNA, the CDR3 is TGTGCCAGCAGTGAGAACAGGGGTAACACTGAAGCTTTCTTT. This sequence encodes CASSENRGNTEAFF.